This TCR beta chain was captured by sequencing in a study of cytomegalovirus exposure and HLA in healthy donors. Study-level background: Later, an analysis reported that the approximately 120 validation repertoires had used the same platform as the roughly 720 first-cohort repertoires.

CDR1 and CDR2 (germline): SGHRS, YFSETQ. Trimming took 3 bases from V and 5 from J; bases not matched to a gene: 7. CDR3 length equals 17 residues. The table came from immunoSEQ multiplex PCR; TCRdb's copy has only in-frame clones and leaves some out. Of roughly 150,000 clones listed, around nine tenths are singletons. The chain has TRBV5-1 and TRBJ2-1, with 14 bases matching TRBD2. The sequence came from a man aged 18 to 35 in good health and CMV-seropositive. Sequencing input: PBMCs. CDR3 sequence reads: CASSYLGLAGGNNEQFF. CDR3 bases: TGCGCCAGCAGCTACCTCGGACTAGCGGGAGGAAACAATGAGCAGTTCTTC.